Listed below are T cell receptor beta chains from one sample, sequenced in a study of shared clonotypes between healthy human individuals. TCRdb's copy holds only in-frame clones and misses some; the assay was immunoSEQ multiplex PCR. The sample holds about 510,000 clones, about four fifths seen once. Source material: PBMCs. These receptors were collected from a middle-aged woman in good health. Some clones in this sample may be carry-over from other donors' samples. CDR3s include the opening cysteine and the closing phenylalanine or tryptophan. The D gene is left open where the match is weak. Clone sizes are given selectively: once, few, many, or a class where the clone is expanded.

j_call,cdr3_length,d_call,clone_size,v_call,cdr3_nt,cdr3_aa
TRBJ2-2,16,TRBD1,-,TRBV11-3,TGTGCCAGCAGCCGACAGGGGGCGACTGACACCGGGGAGCTGTTTTTT,CASSRQGATDTGELFF
TRBJ1-6,13,-,-,TRBV30,TGTGCCTGGAGTGTAGAGGGGGATTCACCCCTCCACTTT,CAWSVEGDSPLHF
TRBJ1-2,12,-,-,TRBV10-1,TGCGCCAGCAGGGTGGAGGTTTATGGCTACACCTTC,CASRVEVYGYTF
TRBJ1-4,16,-,-,TRBV30,TGTGCCTGGAGTGGCCAATGGGGAGAAAATCATGAAAAACTGTTTTTT,CAWSGQWGENHEKLFF
TRBJ2-1,16,TRBD2,-,TRBV29-1,TGCAGCGTTGACGGGGGGGCTAGCGGCTCCTACAATGAGCAGTTCTTC,CSVDGGASGSYNEQFF
TRBJ2-1,16,TRBD2,-,TRBV7-9,TGTGCCAGCAGCTTGGGGGGACTAGCGGGAGTTAGGGAGCAGTTCTTC,CASSLGGLAGVREQFF
TRBJ2-7,14,-,-,TRBV6-5,TGTGCCAGCAGTCCTCAAGGATACGCCTACGAGCAGTACTTC,CASSPQGYAYEQYF
TRBJ1-5,14,-,-,TRBV27,TGTGCCAGCAGGGACAGCGAGAGGAATCAGCCCCAGCATTTT,CASRDSERNQPQHF
TRBJ2-7,15,-,-,TRBV14,TGTGCCAGCAGCCAAGGGGCAGCAGTGCCTAGAGAGCAGTACTTC,CASSQGAAVPREQYF
TRBJ1-2,13,-,many,TRBV7-9,TGTGCCAGCAGCCTCGGGGCTGGGTATGGCTACACCTTC,CASSLGAGYGYTF
TRBJ1-3,15,TRBD1,-,TRBV27,TGTGCCAGCAGAGGGGGCCCCAACCTACCTTCCCCCATATATTTT,CASRGGPNLPSPIYF